The 15 T cell receptor beta chains below come from one sample, sequenced in a study of radiation and T cells in renal cell carcinoma. Regarding time point: blood 2 weeks post-SBRT. Treatment meaning: 15 Gy SBRT to primary tumor, nephrectomy 4 weeks later. The table came from immunoSEQ multiplex PCR; TCRdb's copy has only in-frame clones and leaves some out. The sample holds 150,000 to 190,000 clones, approximately 86% seen once. Sequenced here: blood, sampled from a patient whose treatment included radiotherapy and nephrectomy. Every receptor here comes from a woman in her forties or fifties with renal cell carcinoma.

The rearrangement uses TRBV11-3 and TRBJ2-7, with D maybe TRBD1 (5 bases). The ends were cut back, 1 base at V and 3 bases at J, with 13 bases in the middle. The CDR3 has 15 residues. Germline assignment: CDR1 SGHNT and CDR2 YENEEA. The CDR3 is CASSLGGGRSYEQYF. As DNA, the CDR3 is TGTGCCAGCAGCTTAGGGGGCGGCAGAAGCTACGAGCAGTACTTC.

V and J are TRBV5-1 and TRBJ2-7; 7 bases agree with TRBD1. Germline V gene sequence: CDR1 SGHRS, CDR2 YFSETQ. Germline trimming cut 5 bases from V and 2 bases from J; bases unmatched to any gene: 7. The CDR3 sequence is 14 residues long. CDR3 nucleotide sequence: TGCGCCAGCAGTTGGAGCCAGGGGGCCTACGAGCAGTACTTC. It encodes CASSWSQGAYEQYF.

The gene calls are TRBV29-1 and TRBJ1-2; the D gene is possibly TRBD1 (6 bases). CDR3 length: 12 residues. V lost 3 bases and J lost 3, with 8 bases in between. Looked up from germline, CDR1 is SQVTM and CDR2 is ANQGSEA. As DNA, the CDR3 is TGCAGCGTTGAGAGGGGGGACTATGGCTACACCTTC. Translated: CSVERGDYGYTF.

This chain uses TRBV7-6 with TRBJ2-5; 14 bases fit TRBD2. CDR1 is SGHVS and CDR2 is FNYEAQ in the germline V gene. This CDR3 contains 18 residues. After removal of 1 base from V and 5 bases from J, the junction contained 9 bases not matched to a gene. CDR3 amino acids: CASSLGLAGGPKSETQYF. CDR3 DNA: TGTGCCAGCAGCTTAGGACTAGCGGGGGGGCCTAAGTCGGAGACCCAGTACTTC.

This rearrangement joins TRBV10-3 to TRBJ1-5, with D possibly TRBD1 on 5 matching bases. CDR1 and CDR2 from the germline V gene are ENHRY and SYGVKD. The V end lost 7 bases, the J end lost 6 bases, and 16 bases lay between the germline ends. The CDR3 is 14 residues long. CDR3 loop: CAINSGGGGQPQHF. CDR3 coding DNA: TGTGCCATCAACTCGGGCGGGGGAGGTCAGCCCCAGCATTTT.

V and J are TRBV6-6 and TRBJ1-3, with TRBD1 matching 7 bases. The CDR3 consists of 16 residues. V shed 6 bases and J 4 bases; nucleotides not matched to a gene: 12. The V gene's germline CDR1 is MNHNY and CDR2 SVGAGI (reference sequence). CDR3 sequence reads: CASRPGQLYPGNTIYF. The CDR3 region has the DNA TGTGCCAGCAGGCCGGGACAGCTTTATCCAGGAAACACCATATATTTT.

The chain uses TRBV13 and TRBJ2-1, with 8 bases aligning to TRBD2. The CDR3 spans 14 residues. The germline V gene has CDR1 PRHDT and CDR2 FYEKMQ (reference sequence). V was pared by 3 bases and J by 6 bases, with 4 bases of the junction left unmatched. The CDR3, as DNA: TGTGCCAGCAGCTTCCGGACTAGCCGCAATGAGCAGTTCTTC. It encodes CASSFRTSRNEQFF.

The CDR3 nucleotides are TGTGCCAGCAGTTACTTGGGGGAGCTGGGCTACGAGCAGTACTTC. It encodes CASSYLGELGYEQYF. The rearrangement links TRBV6-5 to TRBJ2-7; D might be TRBD1 or TRBD2, each matching 5 bases. Trimming left V 1 base short and J 3 bases short, with 13 bases between. The V gene's germline CDR1 is MNHEY and CDR2 SVGAGI. The CDR3 covers 15 residues.

This CDR3 reads CASSVAGGVHDSPLHF. Written as DNA, the CDR3 is TGTGCCAGCAGCGTAGCTGGGGGAGTCCATGATTCACCCCTCCACTTT. The gene calls are TRBV9 and TRBJ1-6; TRBD1 might be the D (5 bases). V was pared by 0 bases and J by 8 bases, with 15 bases between. Germline V lookup: CDR1 SGDLS, CDR2 YYNGEE. The CDR3 runs to 16 residues.

The chain carries TRBV7-6 and TRBJ2-1; weak D call: TRBD2 (6 bases). Trimming pared 4 bases from V and 9 bases from J, leaving 10 bases between. The CDR3 totals 12 residues. The germline V gene encodes CDR1 SGHVS and CDR2 FNYEAQ. The CDR3 spells CASSYFSGEQFF. The CDR3 nucleotides read TGTGCCAGCAGCTACTTTAGCGGTGAGCAGTTCTTC.

This chain joins TRBV7-3 and TRBJ2-7; D is uncertain. V gave up 5 bases and J gave up 5 bases, with 16 bases separating them. Germline V gene data show CDR1 as SGHTA and CDR2 as FQGTGA. The CDR3 has 14 amino acids. The CDR3: CASSLNPNSHEQYF. The CDR3 DNA is TGTGCCAGCAGCCTAAACCCTAACTCTCACGAGCAGTACTTC.

This rearrangement joins TRBV5-4 to TRBJ2-3; TRBD1 is a possible D gene (5 bases). CDR1 is SGHNT and CDR2 is YYREEE in the germline V gene (reference sequence). The CDR3 length is 13 residues. V gave up 4 bases and J gave up 4 bases, with 10 bases separating them. The CDR3 loop is CASSQQGPDTQYF. CDR3 DNA sequence: TGTGCCAGCAGCCAGCAGGGCCCAGATACGCAGTATTTT.

The genes are TRBV7-9 and TRBJ2-5; 8 nucleotides agree with TRBD1. The ends lost 4 bases at V and 5 bases at J; junction bases unmatched: 3. The CDR3 is 13 residues long. Germline loops: CDR1 SEHNR, CDR2 FQNEAQ (reference sequence). CDR3 coding DNA: TGTGCCAGCAGCTCGACAGGGGAGGAGACCCAGTACTTC. Protein sequence: CASSSTGEETQYF.

The chain is built from TRBV9 and TRBJ1-2; tentatively, D is TRBD1 (5 bases). CDR1 is SGDLS and CDR2 is YYNGEE in the germline V gene. The length of the CDR3 is 14 residues. V was clipped by 0 bases and J by 8 bases, with 14 bases between them. This CDR3 is CASSVEIAGSGYTF. DNA of the CDR3: TGTGCCAGCAGCGTAGAAATTGCAGGGTCGGGCTACACCTTC.

In DNA, the CDR3 is TGTGCCAGCAGCTCAGGGGCAATTAGCTCCTACGAGCAGTACTTC. This translates into CASSSGAISSYEQYF. The gene calls are TRBV11-1 and TRBJ2-7, with D maybe TRBD1 (6 bases). Germline V gene data show CDR1 as SGHAT and CDR2 as FQDESV (reference sequence). The CDR3 runs 15 residues. V was trimmed by 4 bases and J by 0 bases, leaving 13 bases between them.